This record covers a single TCR beta chain. The sample holds a few counts of this clone. Its cognate antigen has yet to be identified. Base qualities were left out, and no much larger clone turns up one base away. From a lookup of the germline V gene, CDR1 and CDR2 are SGHAT and FQNNGV. The junction shows trimming of 6 bases on V and 4 bases on J, plus 24 bases between the germline ends. Inclusive of the bounding cysteine and phenylalanine, the CDR3 is 18 residues long. This entry keeps only the CDR3 DNA: 54 bases, framed from base 1. The source of the sample is a study of beta chain features in type 1 diabetes (dated 2018 in TCRdb). Regarding the complete study: Mean age, gender distribution, total cell number and subset yield did not differ between patients and healthy donors. In the study, TCRB repertoires of sorted circulating CD4+ T cell subsets from recently diagnosed type 1 diabetes patients were compared with those of matched healthy donors. A total of 100 million to 110 million sorted cells were examined across all samples, and a strong correlation was observed between cell number per subset and RNA yield. Regulatory and stem cell-like memory subsets were isolated from only 8 patients and roughly eight healthy donors, whereas naive and central memory subsets came from all 30 or so donors. The investigation overall reported the following: Shorter templates might have been favored by PCR, but patient and control samples were amplified and corrected together, so both groups would have been affected equally by any skew. A moderate but significant shortening of TCRB CDR3 length was observed in type 1 diabetes patients in all four CD4+ subsets. At VDJ recombination sites, patients with type 1 diabetes made fewer insertions and deleted more nucleotides, a pattern implying thymic rearrangement abnormalities. Naive, central memory and regulatory TCRB repertoires appeared to be more similar among patients than among healthy donors. Only small numbers of individuals were included in the HLA sub-analyses, which left unresolved whether HLA type had any influence on TCRB rearrangement. Because cDNA was sequenced instead of genomic DNA, activated cells with high expression could be over-represented, although the groups did not differ in activation or CD3 levels.

Each donor gave one peripheral blood draw, averaging roughly 100 mL, which was collected into heparinised tubes. Using a panel that included CD45RO, CCR7, CD25, CD127, CD95 and CD27, naive, central memory, regulatory and stem cell-like memory CD4+ T cells were sorted on a BD FACSAria II. Purity was above 95% for every sorted population. Right away, PBMCs were isolated by Lymphoprep density gradient centrifugation and were stained directly, with no culture step. Samples were stained and sorted in pairs, with one healthy donor and one patient per experiment, so that batch effects were minimized. The High Capacity cDNA Reverse Transcription Kit was used to reverse transcribe all of the isolated RNA, meaning that expressed TCRB transcripts were what got sequenced. Deep immunoSEQ sequencing was performed on naive, central memory and regulatory T cell samples, with an average of roughly 3.6 million total reads per sample. Sorted cells were lysed in RLT buffer, and RNA was extracted using DNase-treated RNeasy Micro or Mini kits according to cell number. Each cell subset was processed on its own to prevent cross-contamination, while patient and healthy donor samples were processed together. The immunoSEQ multiplex PCR was used to amplify TCRB sequences from cDNA, yielding 87-bp fragments that span the CDR3 region. The amplicons were sequenced using the Illumina HiSeq platform. In the original analysis: PCR bias was corrected computationally using synthetic template baselines, and reads within Hamming distance 2 were collapsed, with unmergeable singletons discarded. By aligning reads against IMGT, V, D and J genes, CDR3 length, and insertions or deletions at six rearrangement sites were assigned. Within each subset, clonotype counts were normalized to the number of sorted cells before true diversity and Gini coefficients were calculated with the tcR R package. The overlap coefficient, calculated on TCRB nucleotide sequences, was used to measure repertoire sharing. Out-of-frame TCRB sequences from naive cells were analyzed to stand in for the pre-selection repertoire. Sourced from immuneACCESS, this table was stored by TCRdb with only in-frame sequences that have V and J called. A share of the clones is absent; for the studies checked, an unresolved V gene accounts for under half, and the remainder has no known explanation. V and J calls and clone size are those listed in that table; D and trimming were worked out from the DNA. Within this sample are 600,000 to 700,000 clones, with about an eighth of them counted one time only. In total, the top ten clones hold 0.09% to 0.15% of the sample.

This receptor was obtained from a man in his thirties or forties with type 1 diabetes. The chain couples TRBV11-2 to TRBJ2-2, with the D gene too uncertain to name. The sample was naive CD4+ T cells from blood. The sample's cell subset or site label, in plain terms: true naive CD4+ T cells. In nucleotide form, the sequence is TGTGCCAGCAGACCTAACCCGAGCTGGGGTAGAGCCACCGGGGAGCTGTTTTTT. Its product reads: CASRPNPSWGRATGELFF.